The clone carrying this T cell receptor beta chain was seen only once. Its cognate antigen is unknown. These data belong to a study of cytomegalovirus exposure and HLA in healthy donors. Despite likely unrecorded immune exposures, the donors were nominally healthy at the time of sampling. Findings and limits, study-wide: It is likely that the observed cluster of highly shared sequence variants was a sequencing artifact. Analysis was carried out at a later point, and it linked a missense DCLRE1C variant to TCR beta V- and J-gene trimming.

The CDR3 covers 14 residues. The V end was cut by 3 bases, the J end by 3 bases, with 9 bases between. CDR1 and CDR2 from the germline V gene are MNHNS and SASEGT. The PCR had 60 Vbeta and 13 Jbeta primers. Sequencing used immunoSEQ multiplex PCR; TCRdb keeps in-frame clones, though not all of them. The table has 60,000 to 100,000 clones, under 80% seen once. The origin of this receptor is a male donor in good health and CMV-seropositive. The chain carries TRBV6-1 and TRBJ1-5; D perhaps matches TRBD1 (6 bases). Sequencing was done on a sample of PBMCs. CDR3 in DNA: TGTGCCAGCAGTGATACAGGGATCAATCAGCCCCAGCATTTT. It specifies CASSDTGINQPQHF.